The T cell receptor (beta chain) described here comes from a study of human T cells and chemical hapten exposure. Study information: Patients additionally received therapeutic doses of diphenylcyclopropenone on the scalp once a week, and this continued throughout the roughly 25-week study. Small pooled library volume differences chiefly drove per-sample TCR yield variation.

TCRdb reprocessed the RACE reads via MiXCR and lists one record per CDR3 protein. In the table there are approximately 73,000 distinct CDR3 sequences, about a tenth of which are singletons. Germline assignment: CDR1 SGHTA and CDR2 FQGNSA. V was clipped by 1 base and J by 2 bases, with 14 bases between them. The CDR3 spans 16 residues. Regarding time point: patch test 1, 2 weeks after DPC sensitization. The treatment here: therapeutic diphenylcyclopropenone sensitization with weekly scalp DPC. Study findings and constraints: TCRs whose frequency exceeded 1 in 1000 remained the same following DPC sensitization.

With regard to this clonotype: The antigen is not known.

The material sequenced was whole blood, taken in connection with sensitization to the hapten diphenylcyclopropenone (DPC). This sequence originates from a woman aged 45-60 years with alopecia areata. Some clones in this sample may be carry-over from other donors' samples. The chain uses TRBV7-2 and TRBJ1-1; D remains unclear. DNA for the CDR3: TGTGCCAGCAGCTTAGGACTAATTACCGCTAACACTGAAGCTTTCTTT. Its protein product is CASSLGLITANTEAFF.